These 14 T cell receptor beta chains originate from one sample sequenced in a study of Graves' ophthalmopathy and Graves' hyperthyroidism. RNA transcripts were the source from which TCR beta CDR3 regions were amplified. HTBI-primed first-round RT-PCR preceded second-round multiplex PCR. TCRdb redid the calling of the multiplex PCR reads with MiXCR, one entry per CDR3 protein. The data contain about 400,000 distinct CDR3 sequences, roughly 20% of them seen just once; the ten biggest clones take up roughly 3%. Sequences were obtained from peripheral blood. These TCRs come from a woman between 18 and 30 years old with stable Graves' hyperthyroidism.

This chain connects TRBV20-1 to TRBJ1-1; possible D gene TRBD1, 5 bases. This CDR3 has 13 amino acids. Per germline, CDR1 DFQATT and CDR2 SNEGSKA (reference sequence). The V end was cut by 6 bases, the J end by 4 bases, with 15 bases between. The CDR3 DNA is TGCAGTGCGATTATTCCAGGGTCCACTGAAGCTTTCTTT. Its protein is CSAIIPGSTEAFF.

At least ten counts were recorded for this clonotype. The chain links TRBV4-1 to TRBJ1-1; 8 nucleotides line up with TRBD1. Trimming cost V 6 bases and J 5 bases; bases outside gene matches: 8. CDR3 length equals 14 residues. Germline CDR1 reads MGHRA; CDR2 reads YSYEKL. This CDR3 reads CASRPGTGRTEAFF. The CDR3 bases are TGCGCCAGCAGGCCTGGGACAGGACGTACTGAAGCTTTCTTT.

This clonotype was detected ten times or more. V is TRBV2 and J is TRBJ2-2; TRBD2 aligns across 9 bases. Germline CDR1 is SNHLY and CDR2 is FYNNEI. This CDR3 region has 16 residues. The junction had 3 bases not matched to a gene; V was cut back by 1 base and J by 3 bases. The CDR3 region is CASSEDLAGYTGELFF. The CDR3 DNA sequence: TGTGCCAGCAGTGAAGATCTAGCGGGATACACCGGGGAGCTGTTTTTT.

This clonotype was found many times. The chain employs TRBV20-1 and TRBJ2-7; TRBD2 matches at 15 bases. This CDR3 region has 15 residues. Losses at the gene ends were 3 bases for V and 5 bases for J; bases not matched to a gene: 5. The germline V gene encodes CDR1 DFQATT and CDR2 SNEGSKA (reference sequence). CDR3 amino acids: CSARWTSGRADEQYF. The CDR3 DNA reads TGCAGTGCTAGGTGGACTAGCGGGAGGGCCGACGAGCAGTACTTC.

This clonotype came up many times. The CDR3: CASSGRAGRYYEQYF. The CDR3 DNA sequence: TGTGCCAGCAGTGGACGTGCGGGTCGATACTACGAGCAGTACTTC. The V and J genes are TRBV28 and TRBJ2-7; D might be TRBD2 (5 bases). The length of the CDR3 is 15 residues. The V end lost 5 bases, the J end lost 3 bases, and 17 bases lay between the germline ends. In germline, CDR1 is MDHEN, CDR2 SYDVKM.

This clonotype was counted at least ten times. The chain links TRBV25-1 to TRBJ2-1, with 7 bases that match TRBD2. The V and J ends lost 1 base and 0 bases, in that order; junction bases with no gene match: 3. The CDR3 spans 16 residues. CDR1 is MGHDK, CDR2 SYGVNS, per germline. The CDR3 nucleotides are TGTGCCAGCAGTGAATTGTCTAGCGGCTCCTACAATGAGCAGTTCTTC. As protein: CASSELSSGSYNEQFF.

This clonotype was counted ten times or more. The chain joins TRBV28 to TRBJ1-1; a possible D gene is TRBD1 (5 bases). The CDR3 runs 16 residues. Trimming shortened V by 3 bases and J by 5 bases, and 19 bases separated the two germline ends. Germline V gene sequence: CDR1 MDHEN, CDR2 SYDVKM. CDR3 sequence (DNA): TGTGCCAGCAGTTTCTCGGCATGGGGGGGGAGGACTGAAGCTTTCTTT. It yields the protein CASSFSAWGGRTEAFF. The full variable domain, in which reference TRBV28 and TRBJ1-1 provide the parts outside the CDR3, is DVKVTQSSRYLVKRTGEKVFLECVQDMDHENMFWYRQDPGLGLRLIYFSYDVKMKEKGDIPEGYSVSREKKERFSLILESASTNQTSMYLCASSFSAWGGRTEAFFGQGTRLTVV.

Ten or more counts support this clonotype. A much larger clone lies a single base off, so this may be a read error. The chain joins TRBV6-2 or TRBV6-3 to TRBJ2-5; D perhaps matches TRBD1 (5 bases). Trimming removed 11 bases from V and 1 base from J, with 17 bases in between. CDR3 length: 14 residues. Per the germline V gene, CDR1 is MNHEY and CDR2 is SVGEGT. The CDR3 nucleotides read TGTGCCGGCACCGAATCAGGGCGCCAAGAGACCCAGTACTTC. As protein: CAGTESGRQETQYF.

The chain has TRBV28 and TRBJ1-5; no clear D gene. CDR1 is MDHEN, CDR2 SYDVKM, per germline. The CDR3 consists of 15 residues. The V end was cut by 5 bases, the J end by 3 bases, with 14 bases between. CDR3 sequence: CASSLPEGNNQPQHF. The CDR3 DNA reads TGTGCCAGCAGTCTTCCAGAAGGCAACAATCAGCCCCAGCATTTT.

This clonotype was counted at least ten times. This rearrangement joins TRBV12-3 or TRBV12-4 to TRBJ1-5; D unclear. Trimming stripped 5 bases from V and 5 bases from J, with 13 bases between. This CDR3 spans 14 amino acids. CDR3 DNA sequence: TGTGCCAGCAGTCTTACTACACAGTATCAGCCCCAGCATTTT. Translated, it gives CASSLTTQYQPQHF.

The table lists this clonotype with many counts. The chain is built from TRBV24-1 and TRBJ2-5; D uncertain. V dropped 4 bases and J dropped 2 bases, with 7 bases sitting between them. This CDR3 is 13 amino acids long. Germline V lookup: CDR1 KGHDR, CDR2 SFDVKD. The CDR3 DNA follows: TGTGCCACCAGTGACGCAGTGCAAGAGACCCAGTACTTC. The encoded protein is CATSDAVQETQYF.

The rearrangement joins TRBV12-3 or TRBV12-4 to TRBJ2-7; D might be TRBD1 (5 bases). The CDR3 consists of 14 residues. The chain's CDR3 is CASSRGMVGYEQYV. Written as DNA, the CDR3 is TGTGCCAGCAGTAGGGGAATGGTGGGGTACGAGCAGTATGTC.

The gene calls are TRBV12-3 or TRBV12-4 and TRBJ2-2; D remains ambiguous. V was clipped by 3 bases and J by 7 bases, with 6 bases between them. This CDR3 has 12 amino acids. DNA of the CDR3: TGTGCCAGCAGTTTGCTGGACGGGGAGCTGTTTTTT. Its translation is CASSLLDGELFF.

This clonotype was found many times. This chain connects TRBV2 to TRBJ2-3; D not resolved. The CDR3 runs 14 residues. Germline values: CDR1 SNHLY, CDR2 FYNNEI. The ends were cut back, 10 bases at V and 0 bases at J, with 14 bases in the middle. The DNA for the CDR3 is TGTGCCATCCGTGGCCACCCCAGCACAGATACGCAGTATTTT. Translation gives CAIRGHPSTDTQYF. The full variable domain, with the rest looked up from reference TRBV2 and TRBJ2-3, is EPEVTQTPSHQVTQMGQEVILRCVPISNHLYFYWYRQILGQKVEFLVSFYNNEISEKSEIFDDQFSVERPDGSNFTLKIRSTKLEDSAMYFCAIRGHPSTDTQYFGPGTRLTVL.